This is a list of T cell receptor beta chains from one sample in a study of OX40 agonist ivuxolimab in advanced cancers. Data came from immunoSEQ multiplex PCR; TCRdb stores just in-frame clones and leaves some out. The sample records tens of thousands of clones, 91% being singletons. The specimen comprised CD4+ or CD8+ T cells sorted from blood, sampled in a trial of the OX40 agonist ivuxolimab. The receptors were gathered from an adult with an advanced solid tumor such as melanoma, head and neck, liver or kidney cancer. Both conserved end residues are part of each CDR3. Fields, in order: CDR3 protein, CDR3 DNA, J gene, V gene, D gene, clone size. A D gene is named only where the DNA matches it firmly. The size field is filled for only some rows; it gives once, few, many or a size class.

cdr3_aa: CASSSDRGQGNTIYF
cdr3_nt: TGTGCCAGCAGTTCTGACAGGGGGCAAGGAAACACCATATATTTT
j_call: TRBJ1-3
v_call: TRBV6-5
d_call: TRBD1
clone_size: -

cdr3_aa: CAISESSGINQPQHF
cdr3_nt: TGTGCCATCAGTGAGTCTTCAGGGATTAATCAGCCCCAGCATTTT
j_call: TRBJ1-5
v_call: TRBV10-3
d_call: -
clone_size: -

cdr3_aa: CASSQVSGFEQYF
cdr3_nt: TGCGCCAGCAGCCAAGTATCGGGTTTCGAGCAGTACTTC
j_call: TRBJ2-7
v_call: TRBV4-1
d_call: -
clone_size: -

cdr3_aa: CASSPPGQQSSYNEQFF
cdr3_nt: TGTGCCAGCTCACCACCCGGTCAGCAGAGCTCCTACAATGAGCAGTTCTTC
j_call: TRBJ2-1
v_call: TRBV18
d_call: -
clone_size: -

cdr3_aa: CASGLVLVMGKDTQYF
cdr3_nt: TGTGCTAGTGGTTTGGTACTGGTGATGGGGAAAGATACGCAGTATTTT
j_call: TRBJ2-3
v_call: TRBV12-5
d_call: -
clone_size: -

cdr3_aa: CASSPGTASYEQYF
cdr3_nt: TGTGCCAGCAGCCCAGGGACAGCGTCCTACGAGCAGTACTTC
j_call: TRBJ2-7
v_call: TRBV11-1
d_call: TRBD1
clone_size: once

cdr3_aa: CASSQGASIEAYGYTF
cdr3_nt: TGCGCCAGCAGCCAAGGTGCATCGATAGAAGCCTATGGCTACACCTTC
j_call: TRBJ1-2
v_call: TRBV4-1
d_call: -
clone_size: once

cdr3_aa: CASMPGQDRSGNTIYF
cdr3_nt: TGTGCCAGCATGCCCGGACAGGACCGCTCTGGAAACACCATATATTTT
j_call: TRBJ1-3
v_call: TRBV2
d_call: TRBD1
clone_size: -

cdr3_aa: CSVEDFQDRVGTEAFF
cdr3_nt: TGCAGCGTTGAAGACTTTCAGGACAGGGTAGGAACTGAAGCTTTCTTT
j_call: TRBJ1-1
v_call: TRBV29-1
d_call: TRBD1
clone_size: -

cdr3_aa: CASSSKQGSSYEQYF
cdr3_nt: TGTGCCAGCAGCTCTAAGCAGGGGTCCTCCTACGAGCAGTACTTC
j_call: TRBJ2-7
v_call: TRBV7-6
d_call: -
clone_size: once

cdr3_aa: CASSLELAWVNEQFF
cdr3_nt: TGTGCCAGCAGCTTAGAACTAGCGTGGGTCAATGAGCAGTTCTTC
j_call: TRBJ2-1
v_call: TRBV11-2
d_call: TRBD2
clone_size: -

cdr3_aa: CASSLITSGAGKTQYF
cdr3_nt: TGTGCCAGCAGCCTAATCACTAGCGGGGCTGGGAAGACCCAGTACTTC
j_call: TRBJ2-5
v_call: TRBV7-2
d_call: TRBD2
clone_size: -

cdr3_aa: CASSQVLADTQYF
cdr3_nt: TGCGCCAGCAGCCAAGTCTTAGCGGATACGCAGTATTTT
j_call: TRBJ2-3
v_call: TRBV4-1
d_call: -
clone_size: -

cdr3_aa: CASSEGGSSTEAFF
cdr3_nt: TGTGCCAGCAGTGAGGGGGGAAGTAGCACTGAAGCTTTCTTT
j_call: TRBJ1-1
v_call: TRBV6-1
d_call: -
clone_size: -

cdr3_aa: CASNLAGDRGQPQHF
cdr3_nt: TGTGCCAGCAACCTAGCGGGGGACAGGGGCCAGCCCCAGCATTTT
j_call: TRBJ1-5
v_call: TRBV11-2
d_call: TRBD1
clone_size: -

cdr3_aa: CASSPGGPSEQYF
cdr3_nt: TGTGCCAGCAGCCCCGGGGGCCCATCCGAGCAGTACTTC
j_call: TRBJ2-7
v_call: TRBV11-3
d_call: -
clone_size: -

cdr3_aa: CASSLVDRTYGYTF
cdr3_nt: TGTGCCAGCAGCTTGGTGGACAGAACCTATGGCTACACCTTC
j_call: TRBJ1-2
v_call: TRBV5-8
d_call: -
clone_size: -

cdr3_aa: CASSHKGAGGYTF
cdr3_nt: TGTGCCAGCAGTCATAAGGGGGCAGGGGGCTACACCTTC
j_call: TRBJ1-2
v_call: TRBV13
d_call: TRBD1
clone_size: -

cdr3_aa: CASSPRDRASTQPQHF
cdr3_nt: TGTGCCAGCAGCCCACGGGACAGGGCTAGCACTCAGCCCCAGCATTTT
j_call: TRBJ1-5
v_call: TRBV5-8
d_call: TRBD1
clone_size: -

cdr3_aa: CASSSRGRAYEQYF
cdr3_nt: TGTGCCAGCAGCTCCCGGGGTCGGGCCTACGAGCAGTACTTC
j_call: TRBJ2-7
v_call: TRBV13
d_call: -
clone_size: -

cdr3_aa: CASSSSGTGAYEQYF
cdr3_nt: TGTGCCAGCAGTTCTTCCGGGACAGGGGCCTACGAGCAGTACTTC
j_call: TRBJ2-7
v_call: TRBV6-5
d_call: TRBD1
clone_size: -

cdr3_aa: CASSRTPEAVNTEAFF
cdr3_nt: TGTGCCAGCAGCCGAACCCCTGAGGCCGTGAACACTGAAGCTTTCTTT
j_call: TRBJ1-1
v_call: TRBV14
d_call: -
clone_size: -

cdr3_aa: CAEQNLAGGQETQYF
cdr3_nt: TGTGCCGAACAGAACTTAGCGGGGGGCCAAGAGACCCAGTACTTC
j_call: TRBJ2-5
v_call: TRBV7-9
d_call: TRBD2
clone_size: -

cdr3_aa: CASKRLAGGWETQYF
cdr3_nt: TGTGCCAGCAAACGACTAGCGGGGGGTTGGGAGACCCAGTACTTC
j_call: TRBJ2-5
v_call: TRBV6-5
d_call: TRBD2
clone_size: -

cdr3_aa: CASSRTGGQPIMEQYF
cdr3_nt: TGCGCCAGCAGCAGGACCGGGGGACAGCCCATAATGGAGCAGTACTTC
j_call: TRBJ2-7
v_call: TRBV5-1
d_call: -
clone_size: -

cdr3_aa: CASSEAGSGPQHF
cdr3_nt: TGTGCCAGCAGTGAAGCGGGATCGGGGCCCCAGCATTTT
j_call: TRBJ1-5
v_call: TRBV2
d_call: -
clone_size: few

cdr3_aa: CASSQDQGPGETQYF
cdr3_nt: TGCGCCAGCAGCCAAGATCAGGGCCCGGGGGAGACCCAGTACTTC
j_call: TRBJ2-5
v_call: TRBV4-1
d_call: -
clone_size: -

cdr3_aa: CSASSAGSTDTQYF
cdr3_nt: TGCAGCGCTTCTAGCGCGGGGAGCACAGATACGCAGTATTTT
j_call: TRBJ2-3
v_call: TRBV29-1
d_call: -
clone_size: -

cdr3_aa: CASSLGSRSYNEQFF
cdr3_nt: TGTGCCAGCAGTTTAGGGAGCAGGTCCTACAATGAGCAGTTCTTC
j_call: TRBJ2-1
v_call: TRBV27
d_call: -
clone_size: -

cdr3_aa: CAISESGQGNTGELFF
cdr3_nt: TGTGCCATCAGTGAGTCGGGACAGGGGAACACCGGGGAGCTGTTTTTT
j_call: TRBJ2-2
v_call: TRBV10-3
d_call: TRBD1
clone_size: -

cdr3_aa: CASSLDTGGILPYEQYF
cdr3_nt: TGTGCCAGCAGCTTGGATACAGGGGGCATCCTCCCCTACGAGCAGTACTTC
j_call: TRBJ2-7
v_call: TRBV5-4
d_call: TRBD1
clone_size: -

cdr3_aa: CASSLDPFGTDNEQYF
cdr3_nt: TGTGCCAGCAGCTTAGACCCTTTCGGGACTGACAACGAGCAGTACTTC
j_call: TRBJ2-7
v_call: TRBV11-3
d_call: -
clone_size: once

cdr3_aa: CASSLKSTQYF
cdr3_nt: TGTGCCAGCAGCCTTAAAAGTACGCAGTATTTT
j_call: TRBJ2-3
v_call: TRBV14
d_call: -
clone_size: -

cdr3_aa: CASSEAWDEKLFF
cdr3_nt: TGTGCCAGCAGTGAAGCCTGGGACGAAAAACTGTTTTTT
j_call: TRBJ1-4
v_call: TRBV2
d_call: -
clone_size: -

cdr3_aa: CATSRDKYTQETQYF
cdr3_nt: TGTGCCACCAGCAGAGATAAGTACACCCAAGAGACCCAGTACTTC
j_call: TRBJ2-5
v_call: TRBV15
d_call: -
clone_size: -

cdr3_aa: CASSYEVGTEAFF
cdr3_nt: TGTGCCAGCAGCTATGAGGTGGGCACTGAAGCTTTCTTT
j_call: TRBJ1-1
v_call: TRBV11-2
d_call: -
clone_size: -

cdr3_aa: CASSESPDYGYTF
cdr3_nt: TGCGCCAGCAGTGAGTCCCCTGACTATGGCTACACCTTC
j_call: TRBJ1-2
v_call: TRBV10-1
d_call: -
clone_size: -

cdr3_aa: CASSIGLVGGTSTDTQYF
cdr3_nt: TGTGCCAGCAGTATAGGACTAGTGGGGGGGACTAGCACAGATACGCAGTATTTT
j_call: TRBJ2-3
v_call: TRBV27
d_call: TRBD2
clone_size: -

cdr3_aa: CASSLEGYGGTEAFF
cdr3_nt: TGTGCCAGCAGCTTAGAAGGGTATGGCGGCACTGAAGCTTTCTTT
j_call: TRBJ1-1
v_call: TRBV7-8
d_call: -
clone_size: -

cdr3_aa: CASSLSRQGVSSNYGYTF
cdr3_nt: TGTGCCAGCAGCTTGTCTCGGCAGGGGGTAAGCTCGAACTATGGCTACACCTTC
j_call: TRBJ1-2
v_call: TRBV5-5
d_call: TRBD1
clone_size: -

cdr3_aa: CASSPYTDRAAEAFF
cdr3_nt: TGTGCCAGCAGCCCCTACACCGACAGGGCCGCTGAAGCTTTCTTT
j_call: TRBJ1-1
v_call: TRBV5-6
d_call: TRBD1
clone_size: -

cdr3_aa: CASGDEGGGTGELFF
cdr3_nt: TGCGCCAGCGGAGACGAAGGAGGGGGCACCGGGGAGCTGTTTTTT
j_call: TRBJ2-2
v_call: TRBV10-1
d_call: -
clone_size: -